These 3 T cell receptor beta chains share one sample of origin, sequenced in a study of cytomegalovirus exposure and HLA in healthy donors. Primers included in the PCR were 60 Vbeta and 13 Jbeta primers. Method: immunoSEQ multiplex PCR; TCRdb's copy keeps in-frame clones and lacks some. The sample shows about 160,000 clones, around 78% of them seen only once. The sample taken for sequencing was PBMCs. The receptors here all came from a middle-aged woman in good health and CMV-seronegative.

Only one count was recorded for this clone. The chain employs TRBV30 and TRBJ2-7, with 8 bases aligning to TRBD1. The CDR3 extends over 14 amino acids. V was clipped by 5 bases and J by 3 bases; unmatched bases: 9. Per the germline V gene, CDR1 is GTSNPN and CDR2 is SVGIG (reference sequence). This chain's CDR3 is CAWGDRGLDYEQYF. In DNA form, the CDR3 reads TGTGCCTGGGGTGACAGGGGTTTGGACTACGAGCAGTACTTC.

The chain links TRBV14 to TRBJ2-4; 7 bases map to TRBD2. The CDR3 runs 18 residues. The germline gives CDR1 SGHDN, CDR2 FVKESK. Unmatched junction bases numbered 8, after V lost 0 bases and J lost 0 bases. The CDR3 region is CASSQEGGVGLAKNIQYF. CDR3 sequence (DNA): TGTGCCAGCAGCCAAGAGGGAGGGGTCGGACTAGCCAAAAACATTCAGTACTTC.

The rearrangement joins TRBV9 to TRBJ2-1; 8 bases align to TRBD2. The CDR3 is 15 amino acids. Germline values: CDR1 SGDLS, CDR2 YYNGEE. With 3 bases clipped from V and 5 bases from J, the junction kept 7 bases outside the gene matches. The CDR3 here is CASSAELAGNNEQFF. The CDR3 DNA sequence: TGTGCCAGCAGCGCAGAGCTAGCGGGCAACAATGAGCAGTTCTTC.